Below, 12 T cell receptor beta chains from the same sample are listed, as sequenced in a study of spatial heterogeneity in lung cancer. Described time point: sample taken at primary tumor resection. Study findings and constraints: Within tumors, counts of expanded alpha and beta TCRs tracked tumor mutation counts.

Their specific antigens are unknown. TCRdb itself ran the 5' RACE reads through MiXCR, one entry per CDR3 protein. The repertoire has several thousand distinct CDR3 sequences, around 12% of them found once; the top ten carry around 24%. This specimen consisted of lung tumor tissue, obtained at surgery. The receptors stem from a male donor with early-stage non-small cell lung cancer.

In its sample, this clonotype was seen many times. CDR3 in DNA: TGTGCCAGCAGGCCCCTAGCGGGAGGATCCTACGAGCAGTACTTC. It is translated as CASRPLAGGSYEQYF. The chain links TRBV6-2 or TRBV6-3 to TRBJ2-7, with 11 nucleotides matching TRBD2. V dropped 6 bases and J dropped 1; count of bases not matched to a gene: 5. Germline V gives CDR1 MNHEY, CDR2 SVGEGT. This CDR3 spans 15 amino acids.

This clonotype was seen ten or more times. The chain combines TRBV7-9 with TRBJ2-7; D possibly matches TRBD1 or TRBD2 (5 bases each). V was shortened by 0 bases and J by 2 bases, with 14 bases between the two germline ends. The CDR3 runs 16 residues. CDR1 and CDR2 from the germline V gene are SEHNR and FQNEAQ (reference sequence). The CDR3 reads CASSLAFGTITYEQYF. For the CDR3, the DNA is TGTGCCAGCAGCTTAGCGTTCGGGACGATAACCTACGAGCAGTACTTC.

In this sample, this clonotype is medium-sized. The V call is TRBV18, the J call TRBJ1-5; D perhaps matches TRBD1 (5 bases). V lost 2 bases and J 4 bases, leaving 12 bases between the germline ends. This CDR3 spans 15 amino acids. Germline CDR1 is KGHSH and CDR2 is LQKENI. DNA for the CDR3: TGTGCCAGCTCACCAAGCCAGGGTGCAAATCAGCCCCAGCATTTT. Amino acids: CASSPSQGANQPQHF.

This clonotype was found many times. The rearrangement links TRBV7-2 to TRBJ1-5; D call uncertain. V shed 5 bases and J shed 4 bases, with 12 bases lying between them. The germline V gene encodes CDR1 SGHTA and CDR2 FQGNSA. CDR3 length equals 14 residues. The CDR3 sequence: CASSPRADNQPQHF. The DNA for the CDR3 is TGTGCCAGCAGCCCCCGGGCAGATAATCAGCCCCAGCATTTT.

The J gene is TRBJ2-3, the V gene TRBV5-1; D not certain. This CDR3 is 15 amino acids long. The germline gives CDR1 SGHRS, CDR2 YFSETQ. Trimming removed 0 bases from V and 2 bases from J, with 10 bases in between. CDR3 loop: CASSLGNPNTDTQYF. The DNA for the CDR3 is TGCGCCAGCAGCTTGGGCAATCCGAACACAGATACGCAGTATTTT.

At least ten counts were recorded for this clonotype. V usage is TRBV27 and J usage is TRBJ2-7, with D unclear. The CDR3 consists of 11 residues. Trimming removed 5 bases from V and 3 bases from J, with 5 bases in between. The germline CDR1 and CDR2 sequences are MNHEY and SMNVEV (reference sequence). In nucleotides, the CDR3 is TGTGCCAGCAGTAACAACTACGAGCAGTACTTC. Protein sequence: CASSNNYEQYF.

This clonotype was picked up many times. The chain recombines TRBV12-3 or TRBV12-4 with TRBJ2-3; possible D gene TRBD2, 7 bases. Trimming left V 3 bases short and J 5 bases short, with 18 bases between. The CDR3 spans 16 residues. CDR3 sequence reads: CASSFGGGAYGDTQYF. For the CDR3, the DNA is TGTGCCAGCAGTTTCGGAGGGGGGGCCTATGGAGATACGCAGTATTTT.

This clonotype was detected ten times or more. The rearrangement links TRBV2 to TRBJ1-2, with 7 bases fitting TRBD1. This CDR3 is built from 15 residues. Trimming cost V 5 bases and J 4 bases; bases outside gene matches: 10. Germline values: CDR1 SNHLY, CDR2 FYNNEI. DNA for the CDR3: TGTGCCAGCAGTCTACAGGGGATTGGGATCTATGGCTACACCTTC. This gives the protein CASSLQGIGIYGYTF.

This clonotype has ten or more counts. Written as DNA, the CDR3 is TGTGCCAGCAGTTTATGGGGTCGCGAGCAGTACTTC. Translating it yields CASSLWGREQYF. The chain recombines TRBV28 with TRBJ2-7; D remains ambiguous. Germline CDR1 reads MDHEN; CDR2 reads SYDVKM. This CDR3 has 12 residues. V lost 0 bases and J 6 bases, leaving 6 bases between the germline ends.

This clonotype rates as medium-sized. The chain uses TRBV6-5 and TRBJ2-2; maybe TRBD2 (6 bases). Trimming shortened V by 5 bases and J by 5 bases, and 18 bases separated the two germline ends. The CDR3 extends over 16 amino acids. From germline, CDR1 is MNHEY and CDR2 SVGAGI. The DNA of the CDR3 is TGTGCCAGCAGTGACCTCCCCCCGGGGGTAACCGGGGAGCTGTTTTTT. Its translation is CASSDLPPGVTGELFF.

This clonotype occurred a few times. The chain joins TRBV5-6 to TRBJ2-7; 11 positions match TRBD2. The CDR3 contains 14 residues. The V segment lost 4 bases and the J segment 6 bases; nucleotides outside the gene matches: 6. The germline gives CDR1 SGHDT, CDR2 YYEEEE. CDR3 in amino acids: CASSPSSGRIEQYF. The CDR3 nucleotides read TGTGCCAGCAGCCCATCTAGCGGGAGGATCGAGCAGTACTTC.

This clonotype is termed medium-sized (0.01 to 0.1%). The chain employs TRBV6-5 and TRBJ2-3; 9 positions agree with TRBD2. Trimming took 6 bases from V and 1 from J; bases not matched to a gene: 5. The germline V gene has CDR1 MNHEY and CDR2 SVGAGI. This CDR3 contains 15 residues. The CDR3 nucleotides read TGTGCCAGCAGGGGACTAGCACATGGCACAGATACGCAGTATTTT. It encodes CASRGLAHGTDTQYF.